The T cell receptor beta chain described here comes from a study of T cells after yellow fever vaccination. The overall study: Fractions with few cells were prepared using SMART-Seq v4 Ultra Low Input.

This clonotype was detected many times. CDR1 and CDR2 from the germline V gene are DFQATT and SNEGSKA (reference sequence). There are 15 residues in the CDR3. The J segment lost 0 bases and the V segment lost 3 bases, leaving 4 bases of the junction unmatched. A single record per CDR3 protein comes from TCRdb applying MiXCR to the 5' RACE reads. The table records under 250,000 distinct CDR3 sequences, approximately 3% of them present only once. The sample consisted of CD4+ T cells sorted from PBMCs, taken 10 days after the yellow fever booster vaccination. This sequence joins TRBV20-1 and TRBJ1-5, with 8 bases that match TRBD1. The clonotype was recovered from a man aged 18 to 35 who received the YFV17D yellow fever vaccine. CDR3 DNA sequence: TGCAGTGCTAGCAGGGGGCCTCGTAGCAATCAGCCCCAGCATTTT. Translated: CSASRGPRSNQPQHF.